The TCR beta chain described here comes from a study of PD-1 blockade in classical Hodgkin lymphoma. Study overall: Nivolumab dosing for patients was 3 mg/kg, administered intravenously every 2 weeks.

Germline loops: CDR1 ENHRY, CDR2 SYGVKD. This CDR3 comprises 13 residues. V lost 9 bases and J 1 base, leaving 13 bases between the germline ends. This table comes from immunoSEQ multiplex PCR, and its TCRdb copy is limited to in-frame clones, with some not included. The sample contains 35,000 to 55,000 clones, about 65% of which appear only once. Study results and limitations: Complete responders' diversity at baseline resembled that of newly diagnosed patients. CD4+ but not CD8+ TCR diversity rose significantly by C4D1.

Comments on this clone: Its target is unknown.

All patients relapsed after autologous stem cell transplantation, and brentuximab vedotin exposure varied. The J gene is TRBJ2-7, the V gene TRBV10-3; D might be TRBD1 (6 bases). This specimen was peripheral blood mononuclear cells (PBMCs), taken before the second cycle of nivolumab. This receptor was taken from a human donor with classical Hodgkin lymphoma. This CDR3 is CAIYRDNSYEQYF. CDR3 in DNA: TGTGCCATATACCGGGACAATTCCTACGAGCAGTACTTC.